The present TCR beta chain was sequenced within a study of graft-versus-host responses after intestinal transplantation. The protocol was immunoSEQ multiplex PCR, while the TCRdb copy is restricted to in-frame clones and leaves out a portion. The data show over 75,000 clones, around 92% seen once. The CDR3 totals 14 residues. Germline V gene sequence: CDR1 SGHVS, CDR2 FNYEAQ. Trimming cost V 4 bases and J 0 bases, with 8 bases left between them. Of note for this clone: Antigen unknown.

The study's findings and limits: Peak GvH clone levels in circulation were associated with early post-transplant HvG declines. GvH clones turned up in recipient marrow; some had shown up first in ileum or blood. High graft-versus-host to host-versus-graft clonal ratios were seen in allografts of patients with graft-donor T cell macrochimerism.

The TCR sequence derives from a human donor who was the organ donor for an intestinal transplant. V gene TRBV7-6 combines with J gene TRBJ2-3; unclear D gene. Sequenced material: unstimulated CD8+ T cells sorted from spleen or lymph node cells, taken before transplant. In DNA form, the CDR3 reads TGTGCCAGCAGCTCAGACTCTAGCACAGATACGCAGTATTTT. Residues: CASSSDSSTDTQYF.